Listed here are 23 T cell receptor beta chains from one sample, sequenced in a study of OX40 agonist ivuxolimab in advanced cancers. Assay used: immunoSEQ multiplex PCR; TCRdb lists only in-frame clones, some missing. The sample has 77,000 or so clones; about 88% are singletons. This specimen consisted of CD4+ or CD8+ T cells sorted from blood, obtained in a trial of the OX40 agonist ivuxolimab. These receptors all come from an adult with an advanced solid tumor such as melanoma, head and neck, liver or kidney cancer.

The chain couples TRBV6-1 to TRBJ2-4; tentatively, D is TRBD2 (6 bases). Trimming shortened V by 0 bases and J by 4 bases, and 19 bases separated the two germline ends. Per germline, CDR1 MNHNS and CDR2 SASEGT. The CDR3 consists of 18 residues. The CDR3 DNA follows: TGTGCCAGCAGTGAAGCGGTAACCGGGACTCCATCAAAAAACATTCAGTACTTC. It specifies CASSEAVTGTPSKNIQYF.

This chain links TRBV4-2 with TRBJ1-5, with D maybe TRBD1 (6 bases). Per the germline V gene, CDR1 is LGHNA and CDR2 is YNFKEQ. Trimming stripped 1 base from V and 7 bases from J, with 14 bases between. The length of the CDR3 is 15 residues. DNA for the CDR3: TGTGCCAGCAGCCAAGGGGACCGGGGGCGGCAGCCCCAGCATTTT. Translated, it gives CASSQGDRGRQPQHF.

The chain employs TRBV5-4 and TRBJ1-3; the D is unclear. Germline V lookup: CDR1 SGHNT, CDR2 YYREEE (reference sequence). Trimming took 5 bases from V and 2 from J, leaving 11 bases between them. This CDR3 has 14 residues. The CDR3 protein is CASSSRSAGNTIYF. In DNA, the CDR3 is TGTGCCAGCAGTTCCAGGTCGGCTGGAAACACCATATATTTT.

The chain combines TRBV2 with TRBJ1-1, with D perhaps matching TRBD1 (5 bases). Germline V CDR1 and CDR2: SNHLY, FYNNEI. Trimming removed 8 bases from V and 2 bases from J, with 15 bases in between. There are 14 residues in the CDR3. The CDR3, as DNA: TGTGCCAGCCTTAAAGCGGGACGTAACACTGAAGCTTTCTTT. This translates into CASLKAGRNTEAFF. The full variable domain, rest sourced from reference TRBV2 and TRBJ1-1, is EPEVTQTPSHQVTQMGQEVILRCVPISNHLYFYWYRQILGQKVEFLVSFYNNEISEKSEIFDDQFSVERPDGSNFTLKIRSTKLEDSAMYFCASLKAGRNTEAFFGQGTRLTVV.

This clone was detected only once. The V gene is TRBV2, the J gene TRBJ2-3; no clear D. The CDR3 sequence is 14 residues long. Trimming stripped 2 bases from V and 2 bases from J, with 8 bases between. Germline CDR1 is SNHLY and CDR2 is FYNNEI. CDR3 nucleotides: TGTGCCAGCAGTGAATCCGGGCCCACAGATACGCAGTATTTT. Translation: CASSESGPTDTQYF.

The chain has TRBV4-2 and TRBJ2-1; 11 positions match TRBD2. V dropped 1 base and J dropped 9; count of bases not matched to a gene: 8. CDR1 is LGHNA and CDR2 is YNFKEQ in the germline V gene. The CDR3 consists of 16 residues. DNA for the CDR3: TGTGCCAGCAGCCAAGTCGGGACTAGCGGACAGGCTGAGCAGTTCTTC. Protein sequence: CASSQVGTSGQAEQFF.

CDR3 nucleotide sequence: TGTGCCAGCAGTGAGGTCCCTCGGAACGAGCAGTACTTC. Translation: CASSEVPRNEQYF. This rearrangement joins TRBV6-1 to TRBJ2-7; no clear D. The CDR3 length is 13 residues. CDR1 is MNHNS and CDR2 is SASEGT in the germline V gene. With 3 bases removed from V and 5 bases from J, the gap between germline ends came to 11 bases.

The chain recombines TRBV2 with TRBJ1-2; D not resolved. The germline V and J ends were trimmed by 3 bases and 8 bases, with 16 bases remaining between them. The CDR3 loop spans 14 amino acids. CDR1 and CDR2 (germline): SNHLY, FYNNEI. CDR3 nucleotides: TGTGCCAGCAGTGATTTCCCCGCGACTAACGGCTACACCTTC. Translating gives CASSDFPATNGYTF. Together with reference TRBV2 and TRBJ1-2, the CDR3 gives the full variable domain: EPEVTQTPSHQVTQMGQEVILRCVPISNHLYFYWYRQILGQKVEFLVSFYNNEISEKSEIFDDQFSVERPDGSNFTLKIRSTKLEDSAMYFCASSDFPATNGYTFGSGTRLTVV.

CDR3 DNA sequence: TGTGCCTGGTCCCCCCGGGACACCTACACAGATACGCAGTATTTT. Translated: CAWSPRDTYTDTQYF. This chain joins TRBV30 and TRBJ2-3; TRBD1 might be the D (6 bases). This CDR3 contains 15 residues. V dropped 5 bases and J dropped 2 bases, with 17 bases sitting between them. In germline, CDR1 is GTSNPN, CDR2 SVGIG (reference sequence).

The chain links TRBV7-9 to TRBJ2-2; 7 positions agree with TRBD1. CDR3 length: 15 amino acids. Germline assignment: CDR1 SEHNR and CDR2 FQNEAQ (reference sequence). Losses at the gene ends were 5 bases for V and 9 bases for J; bases not matched to a gene: 12. For the CDR3, the DNA is TGTGCCAGCAGCGTTCGGGACAGAAGTACGAGGGAGCTGTTTTTT. Translating gives CASSVRDRSTRELFF.

The chain couples TRBV5-8 to TRBJ1-1; no clear D. Trimming left V 5 bases short and J 11 bases short, with 10 bases between. Germline values: CDR1 SGHTS, CDR2 YDEGEE. CDR3 length: 10 amino acids. This chain's CDR3 is CASSLGMAFF. The CDR3 DNA follows: TGTGCCAGCAGTCTAGGAATGGCTTTCTTT. Full variable domain (missing parts from reference TRBV5-8 and TRBJ1-1): EAGVTQSPTHLIKTRGQQATLRCSPISGHTSVYWYQQALGLGLQFLLWYDEGEERNRGNFPPRFSGRQFPNYSSELNVNALELEDSALYLCASSLGMAFFGQGTRLTVV.

V is TRBV7-9 and J is TRBJ2-1; 8 bases map to TRBD2. The CDR3 is 14 residues long. Germline lookup yields CDR1 SEHNR and CDR2 FQNEAQ (reference sequence). After removal of 7 bases from V and 7 bases from J, the junction contained 9 bases not matched to a gene. The CDR3 nucleotides are TGTGCCAGCAACGGTTATGGCGGGGGGAATGAGCAGTTCTTC. It encodes CASNGYGGGNEQFF. Full variable domain (missing parts from reference TRBV7-9 and TRBJ2-1): DTGVSQNPRHKITKRGQNVTFRCDPISEHNRLYWYRQTLGQGPEFLTYFQNEAQLEKSRLLSDRFSAERPKGSFSTLEIQRTEQGDSAMYLCASNGYGGGNEQFFGPGTRLTVL.

The chain employs TRBV7-8 and TRBJ2-3; 14 bases align to TRBD2. Germline V gene lookup returns CDR1 SGHVS and CDR2 FQNEAQ. The trim removed 9 bases at V and 4 bases at J, leaving 6 bases unmatched. The length of the CDR3 is 15 residues. CDR3 sequence reads: CASHEGLAGADTQYF. DNA of the CDR3: TGTGCCAGTCACGAGGGACTAGCGGGAGCAGATACGCAGTATTTT.

This chain connects TRBV5-4 to TRBJ2-6, with 7 bases identical to TRBD2. The junction had 4 bases not matched to a gene; V was cut back by 3 bases and J by 1 base. The germline gives CDR1 SGHNT, CDR2 YYREEE (reference sequence). This CDR3 contains 16 residues. As DNA, the CDR3 is TGTGCCAGCAGCTCCGGGGGGAAGTCTGGGGCCAACGTCCTGACTTTC. Its translation: CASSSGGKSGANVLTF.

The gene calls are TRBV4-2 and TRBJ2-7; the D gene is possibly TRBD2 (6 bases). Trimming took 1 base from V and 6 from J, leaving 22 bases between them. CDR3 length equals 17 residues. CDR1 and CDR2 (germline): LGHNA, YNFKEQ. The CDR3 sequence: CASSQAKKAGDFGEQYF. In DNA form, the CDR3 reads TGTGCCAGCAGCCAAGCGAAGAAAGCTGGGGACTTCGGCGAGCAGTACTTC.

The chain recombines TRBV5-1 with TRBJ2-3; perhaps TRBD2 as D (5 bases). This CDR3 is 14 amino acids long. The germline CDR1 and CDR2 sequences are SGHRS and YFSETQ. Deletions cut 2 bases from V and 1 base from J, with 8 bases between. CDR3 sequence: CASSLRTGTDTQYF. The DNA for the CDR3 is TGCGCCAGCAGCTTACGGACTGGCACAGATACGCAGTATTTT.

The gene calls are TRBV10-2 and TRBJ2-5; D perhaps matches TRBD1 (6 bases). The V end was cut by 4 bases, the J end by 5 bases, with 14 bases between. This CDR3 has 14 residues. Germline V gene data show CDR1 as WSHSY and CDR2 as SAAADI. CDR3 bases: TGCGCCAGCAGTGGAAGGGGGACCCCGGAGACCCAGTACTTC. This codes for CASSGRGTPETQYF.

The chain recombines TRBV30 with TRBJ1-5; 9 bases fit TRBD1. Trimming removed 1 base from V and 7 bases from J; junction bases left unmatched: 2. Germline values: CDR1 GTSNPN, CDR2 SVGIG (reference sequence). The CDR3 has 13 amino acids. The CDR3 DNA reads as TGTGCCTGGAGTGGACAGGGGGTGCAGCCCCAGCATTTT. Translated, it gives CAWSGQGVQPQHF. The full variable domain, completed using reference TRBV30 and TRBJ1-5, is SQTIHQWPATLVQPVGSPLSLECTVEGTSNPNLYWYRQAAGRGLQLLFYSVGIGQISSEVPQNLSASRPQDRQFILSSKKLLLSDSGFYLCAWSGQGVQPQHFGDGTRLSIL.

The chain carries TRBV23-1 and TRBJ1-3; D uncertain. TRBV23-1 carries the ORF label, with uncertain function. V was cut by 1 base and J by 4 bases, with 5 bases left in between. This CDR3 spans 13 amino acids. The CDR3 loop is CASSQFPGNTIYF. The CDR3 coding sequence is TGCGCCAGCAGTCAATTTCCCGGAAACACCATATATTTT.

The V gene is TRBV19, the J gene TRBJ2-5; TRBD2 might be the D (6 bases). The CDR3 length is 14 residues. The V gene's germline CDR1 is LNHDA and CDR2 SQIVND (reference sequence). Trimming shortened V by 4 bases and J by 6 bases, and 15 bases separated the two germline ends. The CDR3 bases are TGTGCCAGTAGTACGCAGGGAGGAGGACAGACCCAGTACTTC. The encoded protein is CASSTQGGGQTQYF.

The chain recombines TRBV10-3 with TRBJ2-3, with 7 bases matching TRBD1. Germline V gene sequence: CDR1 ENHRY, CDR2 SYGVKD. V lost 2 bases, J lost 2 bases, and 1 base stayed unmatched. The CDR3 is 14 residues long. Here the CDR3 DNA reads TGTGCCATCAGTGAGGACAGGGCCACAGATACGCAGTATTTT. It is translated as CAISEDRATDTQYF.

The V call is TRBV10-3, the J call TRBJ2-1; 10 nucleotides match TRBD2. CDR1 ENHRY and CDR2 SYGVKD come from the germline V gene. The CDR3 loop spans 12 amino acids. V was clipped by 3 bases and J by 15 bases; unmatched bases: 5. The DNA of the CDR3 is TGTGCCATCAGTGAACCTAGCGGGGGTCTGTTCTTC. Its translation: CAISEPSGGLFF.

The gene calls are TRBV11-1 and TRBJ2-5; possible D gene TRBD2, 6 bases. The V gene lost 4 bases and the J gene lost 4 bases, with 16 bases spanning the gap. The germline gives CDR1 SGHAT, CDR2 FQDESV (reference sequence). The CDR3 totals 15 residues. CDR3 nucleotides: TGTGCCAGCAGCTCGGGACTTGTTATGCGAGAGACCCAGTACTTC. Its protein is CASSSGLVMRETQYF.